This T cell receptor (beta chain) derives from a study of CD8 T cells in Susac syndrome. Study results and limitations: Acknowledgment was made by the study that its TCR sequencing and HLA analysis involved a relatively small number of individuals.

Notes on this clonotype: Antigen unknown.

With random hexamers, reverse transcription was performed on roughly 0.45 to 1 ug of RNA. TCR beta CDR3 was amplified by immunoSEQ multiplex PCR. This amplification extended across 54 Vbeta and 13 Jbeta segments. One entry per CDR3 protein results from TCRdb running MiXCR on the immunoSEQ multiplex PCR reads. This sample has 90,000 to 150,000 distinct CDR3 sequences, with 92% found just once. This receptor was obtained from a human donor in good health. The sequenced material came from CD8+ T cells from PBMCs.

The CDR3 nucleotides are TGTGCCACCAGTGAGTCTAGCGGTAACGATCCCACCGGGGAGCTGTTTTTT. Its translation: CATSESSGNDPTGELFF. V is TRBV24-1 and J is TRBJ2-2; TRBD2 matches 7 bases. This CDR3 comprises 17 residues. Per the germline V gene, CDR1 is KGHDR and CDR2 is SFDVKD. Unmatched junction bases numbered 11, after V lost 4 bases and J lost 4 bases.